The source of this TCR beta chain is a study of T-cell memory formation after mild COVID-19. Study outcomes and limitations: While clones contracting from day 15 to 85 were balanced between CD4 and CD8, later expanders leaned CD4+. Those CD4+ clones that contracted were mainly in CM and EM (CD8+ ones in EMRA).

A single record per CDR3 protein comes from TCRdb applying MiXCR to the 5' RACE reads. The sample has roughly 130,000 distinct CDR3 sequences, 17% seen once. This clonotype was picked up one time. What it binds is not known. This CDR3 contains 13 residues. J was trimmed by 4 bases and V by 5 bases; bases with no gene match: 4. CDR1 is SGHTA and CDR2 is FQGNSA in the germline V gene. This receptor was obtained from a man younger than 30 who had mild COVID-19 (a few samples of this study predate the infection). Cell type and time point are not known. V is TRBV7-2 and J is TRBJ2-7; 8 bases fit TRBD2. What was sequenced was PBMCs or a T cell subset sorted from them (not recorded which). The chain's CDR3 is CASSPGREYEQYF. The CDR3 nucleotides read TGTGCCAGCAGCCCCGGGAGGGAATACGAGCAGTACTTC. Full variable domain (rest looked up from reference TRBV7-2 and TRBJ2-7): GAGVSQSPSNKVTEKGKDVELRCDPISGHTALYWYRQSLGQGLEFLIYFQGNSAPDKSGLPSDRFSAERTGGSVSTLTIQRTQQEDSAVYLCASSPGREYEQYFGPGTRLTVT.